The clone carrying this T cell receptor (beta chain) was seen just once. Antigen unknown. This sample stems from a study of CD8 T cells in Susac syndrome. For the study at large: Roughly six sequenced Susac syndrome patients had clinically active disease, while fewer than ten were in remission. Study-wide findings and caveats: CD4+ repertoires of Susac syndrome patients lacked detectable clonal expansion.

A quantity of about 0.5 to 1 ug RNA underwent reverse transcription using random hexamers. It was immunoSEQ multiplex PCR that amplified TCR beta CDR3 across 54 Vbeta and 13 Jbeta. TCRdb passed the immunoSEQ multiplex PCR reads through MiXCR, listing each CDR3 protein once. Of hundreds of thousands of distinct CDR3 sequences detected, less than 96% appear once; the ten largest clones hold 0.08% to 0.11%. V lost 5 bases and J 4 bases, leaving 8 bases between the germline ends. The CDR3 loop spans 12 amino acids. Germline V gene sequence: CDR1 SGHTA, CDR2 FQGTGA. The sequence was obtained from a human donor with Susac syndrome. The specimen was CD4+ T cells from PBMCs. The chain carries TRBV7-3 and TRBJ1-1; D is undetermined. CDR3: CASSALGTEAFF. CDR3 nucleotides: TGTGCCAGCAGCGCCTTGGGCACTGAAGCTTTCTTT.